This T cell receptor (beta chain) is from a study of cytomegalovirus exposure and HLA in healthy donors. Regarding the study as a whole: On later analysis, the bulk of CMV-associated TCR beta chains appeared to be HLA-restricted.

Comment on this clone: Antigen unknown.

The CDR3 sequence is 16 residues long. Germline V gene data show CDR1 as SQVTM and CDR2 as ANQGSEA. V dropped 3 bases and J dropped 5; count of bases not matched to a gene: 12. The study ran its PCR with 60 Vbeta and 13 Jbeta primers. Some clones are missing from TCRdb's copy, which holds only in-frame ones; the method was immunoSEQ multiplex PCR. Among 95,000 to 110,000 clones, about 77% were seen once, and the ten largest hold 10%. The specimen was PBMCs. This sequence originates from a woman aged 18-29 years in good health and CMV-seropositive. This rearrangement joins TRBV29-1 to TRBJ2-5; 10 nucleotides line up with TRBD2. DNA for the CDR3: TGCAGCGTTGAGGGGGAGGAGCGGGAGGGTTGGGAGACCCAGTACTTC. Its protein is CSVEGEEREGWETQYF.